Shown below are 25 T cell receptor beta chains from a single sample sequenced in a study of control samples from healthy donors and cancer patients. TCRdb's copy holds only in-frame clones and misses some; the assay was immunoSEQ multiplex PCR. The profile shows 98,000 or so clones, approximately 82% of them singletons. The sample consisted of blood. The receptors stem from a man aged 18 to 35 in good health.

The rearrangement links TRBV9 to TRBJ1-1; 9 nucleotides agree with TRBD1. CDR1 and CDR2 (germline): SGDLS, YYNGEE. J was trimmed by 4 bases and V by 3 bases; bases with no gene match: 10. CDR3 length: 16 amino acids. The DNA of the CDR3 is TGTGCCAGCAGCGCCCATATCGGGACAGGGAGCACTGAAGCTTTCTTT. Protein product: CASSAHIGTGSTEAFF.

The V gene is TRBV7-2, the J gene TRBJ1-3; no clear D. The germline V gene encodes CDR1 SGHTA and CDR2 FQGNSA. Deletions cut 5 bases from V and 0 bases from J, with 5 bases between. This CDR3 spans 13 amino acids. The CDR3 sequence is CASSAYSGNTIYF. The CDR3 DNA sequence: TGTGCCAGCAGCGCTTACTCTGGAAACACCATATATTTT.

This clone was detected a few times. The J gene is TRBJ1-6, the V gene TRBV18; D might be TRBD1 (5 bases). Germline CDR1 reads KGHSH; CDR2 reads LQKENI. The CDR3 length is 16 residues. V lost 1 base and J 4 bases, leaving 11 bases between the germline ends. The CDR3, as DNA: TGTGCCAGCTCACCACAGGGGTATGGGTATAATTCACCCCTCCACTTT. The encoded protein is CASSPQGYGYNSPLHF. Looking up the rest from reference TRBV18 and TRBJ1-6 gives the full variable domain: NAGVMQNPRHLVRRRGQEARLRCSPMKGHSHVYWYRQLPEEGLKFMVYLQKENIIDESGMPKERFSAEFPKEGPSILRIQQVVRGDSAAYFCASSPQGYGYNSPLHFGNGTRLTVT.

This chain joins TRBV5-6 and TRBJ2-4; the D gene is possibly TRBD2 (6 bases). CDR3 length: 15 amino acids. Germline CDR1 SGHDT, CDR2 YYEEEE. Trimming removed 5 bases from V and 2 bases from J, with 14 bases in between. In nucleotides, the CDR3 is TGTGCCAGCAGTCTAACGGCGGGGCCCAAAAACATTCAGTACTTC. Protein product: CASSLTAGPKNIQYF.

V and J are TRBV10-2 and TRBJ2-6, with 9 bases fitting TRBD1. In germline, CDR1 is WSHSY, CDR2 SAAADI. J gave up 1 base and V 8 bases, and 6 bases lay outside the gene matches. There are 16 residues in the CDR3. The CDR3 here is CASWGQGSSGANVLTF. The CDR3 DNA reads as TGCGCCAGCTGGGGACAGGGATCTTCTGGGGCCAACGTCCTGACTTTC.

This chain connects TRBV6-5 to TRBJ2-6; TRBD2 matches 7 bases. Germline trimming cut 0 bases from V and 4 bases from J; bases unmatched to any gene: 3. Germline CDR1 reads MNHEY; CDR2 reads SVGAGI. The length of the CDR3 is 16 residues. Here the CDR3 DNA reads TGTGCCAGCAGTTACTCGGGGGGGAGCGGGGCCAACGTCCTGACTTTC. Its translation: CASSYSGGSGANVLTF.

The V gene is TRBV3-1 (or the pseudogene TRBV3-2), the J gene TRBJ2-7; D is uncertain. Germline-derived CDR1 and CDR2 are LGHDT and YNNKEL (reference sequence). With 1 base removed from V and 3 bases from J, the gap between germline ends came to 4 bases. The CDR3 runs to 12 residues. The CDR3 here is CASSQGFYEQYF. DNA of the CDR3: TGTGCCAGCAGCCAAGGGTTCTACGAGCAGTACTTC.

The chain is built from TRBV11-2 and TRBJ2-1; 12 bases align to TRBD2. With V trimmed by 5 bases and J by 4 bases, 6 bases remained unmatched. The CDR3 loop spans 16 amino acids. CDR1 and CDR2 from the germline V gene are SGHAT and FQNNGV. The CDR3 loop is CASSASLAGGYNEQFF. CDR3 DNA sequence: TGTGCCAGCAGCGCATCTCTAGCGGGGGGGTACAATGAGCAGTTCTTC.

The J gene is TRBJ1-3, the V gene TRBV4-2, with 10 bases fitting TRBD1. The CDR3 sequence is 16 residues long. J was trimmed by 4 bases and V by 1 base; bases with no gene match: 4. Germline loops: CDR1 LGHNA, CDR2 YNFKEQ. The CDR3 DNA reads as TGTGCCAGCAGCCAAGTAGGGACAGGGGTAGGAAACACCATATATTTT. It is translated as CASSQVGTGVGNTIYF.

The V and J genes are TRBV7-6 and TRBJ1-1; D remains ambiguous. This CDR3 has 13 amino acids. Germline lookup yields CDR1 SGHVS and CDR2 FNYEAQ. V dropped 1 base and J dropped 1 base, with 4 bases sitting between them. The CDR3 loop reads CASSLVGNTEAFF. The CDR3, as DNA: TGTGCCAGCAGCTTAGTAGGGAACACTGAAGCTTTCTTT.

CDR3 loop: CASSLEPVGETQYF. In DNA, the CDR3 is TGTGCCAGCAGCTTGGAGCCAGTAGGGGAGACCCAGTACTTC. This chain uses TRBV5-4 with TRBJ2-5; no firm D call. Germline V gene sequence: CDR1 SGHNT, CDR2 YYREEE (reference sequence). The V end was cut by 0 bases, the J end by 5 bases, with 11 bases between. This CDR3 contains 14 residues.

The gene calls are TRBV27 and TRBJ2-3; perhaps TRBD1 as D (5 bases). CDR1 and CDR2 from the germline V gene are MNHEY and SMNVEV (reference sequence). The length of the CDR3 is 14 residues. Trimming cost V 5 bases and J 6 bases, with 15 bases left between them. The chain's CDR3 is CASSVWQGRDTQYF. CDR3 coding DNA: TGTGCCAGCAGTGTATGGCAGGGTAGGGATACGCAGTATTTT.

The V call is TRBV5-5, the J call TRBJ1-1; TRBD1 matches 7 bases. The J segment lost 3 bases and the V segment lost 3 bases, leaving 8 bases of the junction unmatched. The germline gives CDR1 SGHKS, CDR2 YYEKEE (reference sequence). This CDR3 region has 15 residues. The DNA of the CDR3 is TGTGCCAGCAGCTCCGACGACACAGGGGACACTGAAGCTTTCTTT. This sequence encodes CASSSDDTGDTEAFF.

In this sample, this clone turned up a few times. The sample has other DNA sequences that encode this CDR3 too. This chain joins TRBV3-1 (or the pseudogene TRBV3-2) and TRBJ2-5, with 15 bases that match TRBD2. CDR3 length: 16 residues. Germline-derived CDR1 and CDR2 are LGHDT and YNNKEL (reference sequence). V was clipped by 3 bases and J by 2 bases; unmatched bases: 1. Here the CDR3 DNA reads TGTGCCAGCAGCCAGGGACTAGCGGGGGGACAAGAGACCCAGTACTTC. Protein: CASSQGLAGGQETQYF.

This rearrangement joins TRBV5-6 to TRBJ2-3, with unresolved D. V was pared by 4 bases and J by 2 bases, with 5 bases between. Germline CDR1 SGHDT, CDR2 YYEEEE. This CDR3 is built from 12 residues. The CDR3 region is CASSRNTDTQYF. CDR3 coding DNA: TGTGCCAGCAGCCGAAACACAGATACGCAGTATTTT. Looking up the rest from reference TRBV5-6 and TRBJ2-3 gives the full variable domain: DAGVTQSPTHLIKTRGQQVTLRCSPKSGHDTVSWYQQALGQGPQFIFQYYEEEERQRGNFPDRFSGHQFPNYSSELNVNALLLGDSALYLCASSRNTDTQYFGPGTRLTVL.

This rearrangement joins TRBV6-5 to TRBJ1-2; D is ambiguous. The CDR3 sequence is 13 residues long. Germline V gene lookup returns CDR1 MNHEY and CDR2 SVGAGI. The V end lost 6 bases, the J end lost 2 bases, and 10 bases lay between the germline ends. CDR3 amino acids: CASRVATNYGYTF. The DNA for the CDR3 is TGTGCCAGCAGGGTGGCGACAAACTATGGCTACACCTTC.

This rearrangement joins TRBV6-5 to TRBJ1-5; D unclear. CDR1 MNHEY and CDR2 SVGAGI come from the germline V gene. The CDR3 totals 15 residues. With 6 bases removed from V and 0 bases from J, the gap between germline ends came to 12 bases. The CDR3 coding sequence is TGTGCCAGCAGCTACGGCCGGTATAGCAATCAGCCCCAGCATTTT. Protein sequence: CASSYGRYSNQPQHF.

V and J are TRBV19 and TRBJ1-2, with no clear D. This CDR3 comprises 12 residues. Trimming pared 8 bases from V and 4 bases from J, leaving 11 bases between. Germline V CDR1 and CDR2: LNHDA, SQIVND (reference sequence). The DNA for the CDR3 is TGTGCCAGTTCGACGACCGCCTATGGCTACACCTTC. Amino acid sequence: CASSTTAYGYTF.

This chain uses TRBV7-8 with TRBJ1-2; 7 nucleotides align to TRBD1. In germline, CDR1 is SGHVS, CDR2 FQNEAQ. V dropped 3 bases and J dropped 5; count of bases not matched to a gene: 12. There are 16 residues in the CDR3. The CDR3 reads CASSFLQQGNDYGYTF. The CDR3 nucleotides read TGTGCCAGCAGCTTTCTACAACAGGGGAACGATTATGGCTACACCTTC.

V is TRBV7-6 and J is TRBJ2-1; 9 bases fit TRBD1. Per germline, CDR1 SGHVS and CDR2 FNYEAQ. CDR3 size: 15 residues. The trim removed 5 bases at V and 5 bases at J, leaving 7 bases unmatched. The CDR3 sequence is CASSRPGQGNNEQFF. The CDR3 region has the DNA TGTGCCAGCAGCCGACCGGGACAGGGAAACAATGAGCAGTTCTTC.

The gene calls are TRBV4-1 and TRBJ1-1, with TRBD1 matching over 8 bases. This CDR3 has 18 residues. Per the germline V gene, CDR1 is MGHRA and CDR2 is YSYEKL. The trim removed 3 bases at V and 1 base at J, leaving 13 bases unmatched. This CDR3 is CASSHDAYRGYSNTEAFF. CDR3 sequence (DNA): TGCGCCAGCAGCCACGACGCTTACAGGGGGTATTCGAACACTGAAGCTTTCTTT.

The chain recombines TRBV3-1 (or the pseudogene TRBV3-2) with TRBJ1-2; D is undetermined. Deletions cut 1 base from V and 7 bases from J, with 10 bases between. The CDR3 length is 13 residues. Germline CDR1 and CDR2: LGHDT and YNNKEL (reference sequence). The CDR3 sequence: CASSQGFSGGYTF. Written as DNA, the CDR3 is TGTGCCAGCAGCCAAGGTTTCTCGGGTGGCTACACCTTC.

As concerns this clone: This same CDR3 is encoded by further DNA sequences in the sample. The chain is built from TRBV29-1 and TRBJ1-2; 11 nucleotides agree with TRBD1. This CDR3 has 13 residues. The germline CDR1 and CDR2 sequences are SQVTM and ANQGSEA. J was trimmed by 4 bases and V by 7 bases; bases with no gene match: 5. This chain's CDR3 is CSAGQGAGYGYTF. The CDR3 coding sequence is TGCAGCGCAGGACAGGGGGCGGGCTATGGCTACACCTTC.

The chain employs TRBV5-3 and TRBJ2-5; weak D call: TRBD1 (6 bases). TRBV5-3 is placed among ORFs of uncertain function. V shed 4 bases and J shed 6 bases, with 22 bases lying between them. This CDR3 comprises 16 residues. This CDR3 reads CARSRTVSHTKKTQYF. CDR3 DNA sequence: TGTGCCAGAAGCAGGACAGTATCCCATACCAAGAAGACCCAGTACTTC.

The chain has TRBV19 and TRBJ1-4; no reliable D call. The germline V gene encodes CDR1 LNHDA and CDR2 SQIVND (reference sequence). V was pared by 6 bases and J by 5 bases, with 13 bases between. The CDR3 has 14 residues. The CDR3 spells CASRNTGLNEKLFF. The CDR3 nucleotides read TGTGCCAGTAGAAATACTGGGCTAAATGAAAAACTGTTTTTT.